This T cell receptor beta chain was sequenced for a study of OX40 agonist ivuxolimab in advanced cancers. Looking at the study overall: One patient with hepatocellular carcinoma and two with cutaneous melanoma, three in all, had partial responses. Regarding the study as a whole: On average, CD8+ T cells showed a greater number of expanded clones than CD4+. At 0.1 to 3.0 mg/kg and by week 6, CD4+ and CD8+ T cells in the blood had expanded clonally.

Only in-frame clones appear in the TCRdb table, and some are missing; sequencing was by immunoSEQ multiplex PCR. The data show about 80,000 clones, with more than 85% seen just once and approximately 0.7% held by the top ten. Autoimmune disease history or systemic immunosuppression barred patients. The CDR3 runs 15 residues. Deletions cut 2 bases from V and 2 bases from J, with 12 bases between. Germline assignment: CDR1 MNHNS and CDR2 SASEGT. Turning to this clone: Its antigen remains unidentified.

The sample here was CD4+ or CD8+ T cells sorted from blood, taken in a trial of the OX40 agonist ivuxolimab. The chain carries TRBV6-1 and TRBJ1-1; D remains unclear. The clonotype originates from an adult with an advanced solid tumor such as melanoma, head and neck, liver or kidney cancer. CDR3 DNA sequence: TGTGCCAGCAGTGAAATTGATAAGGGTAACACTGAAGCTTTCTTT. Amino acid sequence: CASSEIDKGNTEAFF.